This is a list of T cell receptor beta chains from one sample in a study of blood T cell repertoires in COVID-19. The table came from immunoSEQ multiplex PCR; TCRdb's copy has only in-frame clones and leaves some out. Of about 100,000 clones listed, 87% are singletons. The sample consisted of peripheral blood. The receptors originated from a woman in her 30s with acute or convalescent COVID-19. The CDR3 runs from the conserved cysteine through the conserved F or W. A D gene is named only where the DNA matches it firmly. Some rows mark clone size as missing; the rest say once, few, many or name a class of expanded clone.

TRBJ2-5	NA	TRBV3-1/TRBV3-2	TRBD1	CASSQPVGTGVETQYF	TGTGCCAGCAGCCAACCCGTCGGGACAGGGGTGGAGACCCAGTACTTC
TRBJ1-4	NA	TRBV15	NA	CATSRDWEVANEKLFF	TGTGCCACCAGCAGAGATTGGGAGGTGGCTAATGAAAAACTGTTTTTT
TRBJ1-3	NA	TRBV18	NA	CASSPDNFSGNTIYF	TGTGCCAGCTCACCGGACAACTTCTCTGGAAACACCATATATTTT
TRBJ1-5	once	TRBV2	NA	CASSEGPDSNQPQHF	TGTGCCAGCAGTGAAGGCCCAGATAGCAATCAGCCCCAGCATTTT
TRBJ2-7	NA	TRBV28	TRBD2	CASSPRQGRTSGGTYEQYF	TGTGCCAGCAGCCCCCGACAGGGGAGGACTAGCGGGGGGACCTACGAGCAGTACTTC
TRBJ1-1	NA	TRBV24-1	TRBD1	CATSDLPGAAQGLNTEAFF	TGTGCCACCAGTGATTTACCTGGTGCGGCACAGGGGCTAAACACTGAAGCTTTCTTT
TRBJ1-1	NA	TRBV27	TRBD1	CASILLGTGGSRAFF	TGTGCCAGCATCCTCCTTGGGACAGGGGGTTCTCGTGCTTTCTTT
TRBJ2-7	NA	TRBV15	NA	CATSREMDGTYEQYF	TGTGCCACCAGCCGAGAGATGGACGGGACCTACGAGCAGTACTTC
TRBJ1-2	NA	TRBV28	NA	CASSSGSNYGYTF	TGTGCCAGCAGTTCGGGGTCTAACTATGGCTACACCTTC
TRBJ1-6	NA	TRBV5-1	TRBD1	CASSLSDRGSPLHF	TGCGCCAGCAGCTTGTCGGACAGGGGCTCACCCCTCCACTTT
TRBJ2-2	NA	TRBV13	NA	CASSPRTGRGTGELFF	TGTGCCAGCAGCCCACGGACAGGGAGGGGCACCGGGGAGCTGTTTTTT
TRBJ1-2	NA	TRBV18	NA	CASSSEGRNGYTF	TGTGCCAGCTCATCTGAAGGGAGGAATGGCTACACCTTC
TRBJ2-3	NA	TRBV6-6	TRBD1	CASRRDRGLATQYF	TGTGCCAGCAGGAGGGACAGGGGCTTGGCTACGCAGTATTTT
TRBJ2-7	NA	TRBV5-1	TRBD2	CASSLGASGDSYEQYF	TGCGCCAGCAGCTTGGGGGCTAGCGGGGACTCCTACGAGCAGTACTTC
TRBJ2-4	NA	TRBV5-1	NA	CASSLGLRNIQYF	TGCGCCAGCAGCTTGGGCTTGAGAAACATTCAGTACTTC
TRBJ1-5	NA	TRBV27	NA	CASSRWENQPQHF	TGTGCCAGTTCCAGGTGGGAGAATCAGCCCCAGCATTTT
TRBJ1-6	NA	TRBV24-1	NA	CAAAVGGMAPLHF	TGTGCCGCCGCTGTGGGGGGGATGGCACCCCTCCACTTT
TRBJ2-2	NA	TRBV5-6	NA	CASSLDAGTGELFF	TGTGCCAGCAGCTTGGATGCGGGCACCGGGGAGCTGTTTTTT
TRBJ2-7	NA	TRBV28	TRBD1	CASSPGTGGVEQYF	TGTGCCAGCAGTCCCGGGACAGGGGGCGTCGAGCAGTACTTC
TRBJ1-2	NA	TRBV28	NA	CASSLEQGTYGYTF	TGTGCCAGCAGTTTAGAACAGGGTACCTATGGCTACACCTTC
TRBJ1-1	once	TRBV11-3	NA	CASSLEQNTEAFF	TGTGCCAGCAGCTTAGAACAGAACACTGAAGCTTTCTTT
TRBJ1-1	NA	TRBV19	TRBD1	CASSISRDRGLPGTEAFF	TGTGCCAGTAGTATAAGCCGGGACAGGGGCCTCCCAGGGACTGAAGCTTTCTTT
TRBJ1-1	NA	TRBV5-1	NA	CASSPFSTGNTEAFF	TGCGCCAGCAGCCCATTCTCGACAGGGAACACTGAAGCTTTCTTT
TRBJ1-5	few	TRBV28	TRBD1	CASSFNRGLSNQPQHF	TGTGCCAGCAGTTTTAACAGGGGGTTGAGCAATCAGCCCCAGCATTTT
TRBJ1-4	NA	TRBV5-1	NA	CASSLLGSANEKLFF	TGCGCCAGCAGCTTGCTCGGTTCGGCTAATGAAAAACTGTTTTTT
TRBJ1-2	NA	TRBV6-5	NA	CASSSSRGGGYTF	TGTGCCAGCAGTTCCTCCCGGGGTGGTGGCTACACCTTC
TRBJ2-3	NA	TRBV18	TRBD2	CASSPGLAGGDTQYF	TGTGCCAGCTCACCGGGACTAGCGGGGGGAGATACGCAGTATTTT
TRBJ1-2	NA	TRBV2	TRBD1	CASMGQGSSTNIGGYTF	TGTGCCAGCATGGGACAGGGATCAAGCACTAACATTGGGGGCTACACCTTC